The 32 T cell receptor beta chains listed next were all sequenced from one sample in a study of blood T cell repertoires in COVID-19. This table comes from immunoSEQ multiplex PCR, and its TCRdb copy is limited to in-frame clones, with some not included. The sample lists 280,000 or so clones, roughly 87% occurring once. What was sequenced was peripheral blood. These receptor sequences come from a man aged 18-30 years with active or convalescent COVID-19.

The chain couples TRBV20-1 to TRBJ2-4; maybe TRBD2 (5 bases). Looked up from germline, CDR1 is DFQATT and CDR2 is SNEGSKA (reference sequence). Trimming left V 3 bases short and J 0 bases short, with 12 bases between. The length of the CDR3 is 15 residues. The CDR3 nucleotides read TGCAGTGCTAGTACGGGGTCCCTAGCCAAAAACATTCAGTACTTC. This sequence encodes CSASTGSLAKNIQYF.

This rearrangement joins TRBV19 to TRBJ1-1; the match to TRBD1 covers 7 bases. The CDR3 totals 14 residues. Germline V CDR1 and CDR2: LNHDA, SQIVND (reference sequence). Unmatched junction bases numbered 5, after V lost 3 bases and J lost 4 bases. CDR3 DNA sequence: TGTGCCAGTAGTATTCAGGGGGGTCCCACTGAAGCTTTCTTT. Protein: CASSIQGGPTEAFF.

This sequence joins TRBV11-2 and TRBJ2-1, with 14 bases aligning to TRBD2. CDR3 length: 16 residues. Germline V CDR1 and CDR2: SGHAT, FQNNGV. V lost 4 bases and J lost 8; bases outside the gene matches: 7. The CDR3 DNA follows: TGTGCCAGCAGCTCGACTAGCGGGGGGGCCCCCGATGAGCAGTTCTTC. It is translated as CASSSTSGGAPDEQFF.

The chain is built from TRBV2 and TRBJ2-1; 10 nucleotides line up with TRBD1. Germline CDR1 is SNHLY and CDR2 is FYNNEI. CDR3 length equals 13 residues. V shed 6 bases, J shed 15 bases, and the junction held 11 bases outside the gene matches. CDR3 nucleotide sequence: TGTGCCAGCAGAGAAACAGACAGGGGGCTAGGGTTCTTC. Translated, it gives CASRETDRGLGFF.

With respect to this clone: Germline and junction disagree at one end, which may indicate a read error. The CDR3 DNA reads as TGTGCCGGCAGCGTAGACTCAGGGAATGAAAAACTGTTTTTT. Translating gives CAGSVDSGNEKLFF. The chain combines TRBV9 with TRBJ1-4, with D tentatively TRBD1 (5 bases). Germline CDR1 is SGDLS and CDR2 is YYNGEE. The CDR3 is 14 residues long.

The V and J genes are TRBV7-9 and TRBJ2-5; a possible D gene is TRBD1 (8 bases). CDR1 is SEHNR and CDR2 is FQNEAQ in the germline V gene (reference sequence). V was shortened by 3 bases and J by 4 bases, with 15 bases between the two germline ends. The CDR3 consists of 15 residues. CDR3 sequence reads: CASSLGSGTGETQYF. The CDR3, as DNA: TGTGCCAGCAGCTTGGGGAGCGGGACAGGAGAGACCCAGTACTTC.

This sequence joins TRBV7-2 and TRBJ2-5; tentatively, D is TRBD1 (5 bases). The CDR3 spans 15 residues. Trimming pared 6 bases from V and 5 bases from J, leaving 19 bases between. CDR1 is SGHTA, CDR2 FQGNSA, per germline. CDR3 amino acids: CASRIGAFLGETQYF. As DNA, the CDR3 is TGTGCCAGCAGAATAGGGGCCTTCCTCGGGGAGACCCAGTACTTC.

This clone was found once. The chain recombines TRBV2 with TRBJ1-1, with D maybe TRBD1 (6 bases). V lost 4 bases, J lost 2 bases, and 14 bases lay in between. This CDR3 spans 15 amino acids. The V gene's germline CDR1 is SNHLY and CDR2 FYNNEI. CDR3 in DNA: TGTGCCAGCAGTGTGCTGGGCAGGGGAAACACTGAAGCTTTCTTT. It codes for CASSVLGRGNTEAFF.

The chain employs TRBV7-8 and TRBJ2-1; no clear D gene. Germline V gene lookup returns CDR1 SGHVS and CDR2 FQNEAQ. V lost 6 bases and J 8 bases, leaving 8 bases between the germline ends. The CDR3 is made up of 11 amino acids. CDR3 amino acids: CASSYFYEQFF. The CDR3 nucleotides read TGTGCCAGCAGTTATTTTTATGAGCAGTTCTTC.

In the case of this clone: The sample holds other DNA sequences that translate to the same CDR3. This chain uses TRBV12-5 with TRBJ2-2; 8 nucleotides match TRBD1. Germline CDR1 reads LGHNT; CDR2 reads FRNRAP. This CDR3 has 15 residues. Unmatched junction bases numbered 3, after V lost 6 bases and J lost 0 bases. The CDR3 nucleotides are TGTGCTAGTGGCACGGGACAGGCGAACACCGGGGAGCTGTTTTTT. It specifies CASGTGQANTGELFF.

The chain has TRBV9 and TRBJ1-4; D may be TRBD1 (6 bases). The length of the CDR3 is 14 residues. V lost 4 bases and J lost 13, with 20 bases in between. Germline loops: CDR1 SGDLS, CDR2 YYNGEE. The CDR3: CASSPSPTGFILFF. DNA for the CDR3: TGTGCCAGCAGCCCCTCCCCGACAGGCTTTATACTGTTTTTT.

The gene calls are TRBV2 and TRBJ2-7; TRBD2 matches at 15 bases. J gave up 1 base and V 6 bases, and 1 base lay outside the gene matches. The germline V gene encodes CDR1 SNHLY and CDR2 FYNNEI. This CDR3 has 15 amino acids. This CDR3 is CASRGLAGGSYEQYF. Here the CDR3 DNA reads TGTGCCAGCAGGGGACTAGCGGGGGGATCCTACGAGCAGTACTTC.

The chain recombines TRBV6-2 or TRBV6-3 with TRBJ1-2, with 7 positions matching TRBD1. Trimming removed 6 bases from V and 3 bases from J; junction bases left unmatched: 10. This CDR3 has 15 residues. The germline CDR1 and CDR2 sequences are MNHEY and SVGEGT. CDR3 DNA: TGTGCCAGCAGCACGCACAGGGGCACCCACTATGGCTACACCTTC. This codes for CASSTHRGTHYGYTF.

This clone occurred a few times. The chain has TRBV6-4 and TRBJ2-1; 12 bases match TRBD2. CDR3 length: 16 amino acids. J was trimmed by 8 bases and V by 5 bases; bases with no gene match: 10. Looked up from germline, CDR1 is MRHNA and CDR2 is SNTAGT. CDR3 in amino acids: CASSPKLAGGPDEQFF. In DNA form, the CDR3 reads TGTGCCAGCAGTCCCAAACTAGCGGGGGGCCCCGATGAGCAGTTCTTC.

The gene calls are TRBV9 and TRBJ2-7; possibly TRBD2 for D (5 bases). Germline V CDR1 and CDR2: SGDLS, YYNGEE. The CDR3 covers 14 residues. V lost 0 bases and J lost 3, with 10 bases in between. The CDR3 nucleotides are TGTGCCAGCAGCGTAGCTCATGAGGGCTACGAGCAGTACTTC. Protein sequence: CASSVAHEGYEQYF.

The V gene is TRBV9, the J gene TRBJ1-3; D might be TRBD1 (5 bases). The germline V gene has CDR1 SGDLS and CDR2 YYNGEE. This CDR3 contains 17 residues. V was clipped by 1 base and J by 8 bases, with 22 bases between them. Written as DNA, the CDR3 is TGTGCCAGCAGCGTATCGCACCGGGGGTCCGGGTTGGACACCATATATTTT. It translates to CASSVSHRGSGLDTIYF.

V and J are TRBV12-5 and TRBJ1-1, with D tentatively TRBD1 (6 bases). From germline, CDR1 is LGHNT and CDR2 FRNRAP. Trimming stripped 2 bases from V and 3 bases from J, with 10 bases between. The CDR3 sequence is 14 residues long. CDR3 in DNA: TGTGCTAGTGGTTTGACGGCAGGGGACACTGAAGCTTTCTTT. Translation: CASGLTAGDTEAFF.

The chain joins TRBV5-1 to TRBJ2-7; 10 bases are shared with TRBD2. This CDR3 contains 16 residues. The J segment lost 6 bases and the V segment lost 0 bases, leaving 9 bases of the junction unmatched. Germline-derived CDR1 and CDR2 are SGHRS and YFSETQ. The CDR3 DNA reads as TGCGCCAGCAGCTTGGAACCAGCGGGGGGGCCGGGCGAGCAGTACTTC. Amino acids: CASSLEPAGGPGEQYF.

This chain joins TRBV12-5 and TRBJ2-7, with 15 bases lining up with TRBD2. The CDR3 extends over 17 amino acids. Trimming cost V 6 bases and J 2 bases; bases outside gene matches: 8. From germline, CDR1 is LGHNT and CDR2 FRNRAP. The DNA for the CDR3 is TGTGCTAGTGGCCAAGGACTAGCGGGGGGGATGACCTACGAGCAGTACTTC. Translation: CASGQGLAGGMTYEQYF. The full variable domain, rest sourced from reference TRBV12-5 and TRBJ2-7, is DARVTQTPRHKVTEMGQEVTMRCQPILGHNTVFWYRQTMMQGLELLAYFRNRAPLDDSGMPKDRFSAEMPDATLATLKIQPSEPRDSAVYFCASGQGLAGGMTYEQYFGPGTRLTVT.

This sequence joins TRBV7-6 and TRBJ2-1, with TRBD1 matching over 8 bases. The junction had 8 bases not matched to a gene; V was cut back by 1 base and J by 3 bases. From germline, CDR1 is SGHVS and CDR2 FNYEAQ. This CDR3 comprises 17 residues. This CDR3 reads CASSLGVGTGYYNEQFF. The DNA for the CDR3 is TGTGCCAGCAGCTTAGGGGTCGGGACAGGATACTACAATGAGCAGTTCTTC.

CDR3 nucleotide sequence: TGTGCCAGCAGCTTAACTTGGGCGAGCACAGATACGCAGTATTTT. As protein: CASSLTWASTDTQYF. The chain recombines TRBV7-2 with TRBJ2-3, with D unresolved. Trimming removed 2 bases at V and 0 bases at J, with 9 bases between. The V gene's germline CDR1 is SGHTA and CDR2 FQGNSA. This CDR3 region has 15 residues. Variable domain in full (rest from reference TRBV7-2 and TRBJ2-3): GAGVSQSPSNKVTEKGKDVELRCDPISGHTALYWYRQSLGQGLEFLIYFQGNSAPDKSGLPSDRFSAERTGGSVSTLTIQRTQQEDSAVYLCASSLTWASTDTQYFGPGTRLTVL.

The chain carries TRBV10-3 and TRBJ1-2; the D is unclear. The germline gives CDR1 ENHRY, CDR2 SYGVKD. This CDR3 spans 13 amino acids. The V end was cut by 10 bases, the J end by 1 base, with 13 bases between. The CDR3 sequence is CATDQGSNYGYTF. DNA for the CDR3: TGTGCCACCGACCAAGGGAGTAACTATGGCTACACCTTC.

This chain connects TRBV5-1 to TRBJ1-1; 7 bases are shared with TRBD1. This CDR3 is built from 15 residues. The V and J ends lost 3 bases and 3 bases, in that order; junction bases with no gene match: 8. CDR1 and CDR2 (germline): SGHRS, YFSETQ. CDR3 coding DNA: TGCGCCAGCAGCTCCACAGGGGTTGAGGACACTGAAGCTTTCTTT. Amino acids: CASSSTGVEDTEAFF.

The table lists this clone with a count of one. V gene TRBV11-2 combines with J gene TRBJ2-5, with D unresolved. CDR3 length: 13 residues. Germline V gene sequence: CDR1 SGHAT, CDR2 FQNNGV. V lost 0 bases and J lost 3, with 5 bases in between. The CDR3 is CASSLDIEETQYF. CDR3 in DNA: TGTGCCAGCAGCTTAGACATAGAAGAGACCCAGTACTTC. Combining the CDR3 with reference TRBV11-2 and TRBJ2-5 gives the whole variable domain EAGVAQSPRYKIIEKRQSVAFWCNPISGHATLYWYQQILGQGPKLLIQFQNNGVVDDSQLPKDRFSAERLKGVDSTLKIQPAKLEDSAVYLCASSLDIEETQYFGPGTRLLVL.

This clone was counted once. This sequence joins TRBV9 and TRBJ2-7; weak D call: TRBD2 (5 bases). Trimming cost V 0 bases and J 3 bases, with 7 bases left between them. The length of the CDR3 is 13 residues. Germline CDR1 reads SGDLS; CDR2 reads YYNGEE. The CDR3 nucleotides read TGTGCCAGCAGCGTAGGAGGGCGCTACGAGCAGTACTTC. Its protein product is CASSVGGRYEQYF.

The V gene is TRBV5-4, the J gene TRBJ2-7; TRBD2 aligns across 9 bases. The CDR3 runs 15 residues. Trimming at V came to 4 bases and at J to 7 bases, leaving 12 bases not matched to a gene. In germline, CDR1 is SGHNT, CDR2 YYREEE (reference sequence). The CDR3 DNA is TGTGCCAGCAGCCCGGCGGGGGGGCTCCCTGGGGAGCAGTACTTC. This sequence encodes CASSPAGGLPGEQYF. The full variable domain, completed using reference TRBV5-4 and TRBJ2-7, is ETGVTQSPTHLIKTRGQQVTLRCSSQSGHNTVSWYQQALGQGPQFIFQYYREEENGRGNFPPRFSGLQFPNYSSELNVNALELDDSALYLCASSPAGGLPGEQYFGPGTRLTVT.

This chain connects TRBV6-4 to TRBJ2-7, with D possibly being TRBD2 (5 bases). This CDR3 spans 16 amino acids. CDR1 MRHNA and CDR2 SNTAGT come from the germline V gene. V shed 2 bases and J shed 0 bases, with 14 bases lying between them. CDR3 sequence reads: CASSDPRRLSSYEQYF. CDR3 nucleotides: TGTGCCAGCAGTGACCCTAGGAGGCTAAGCTCCTACGAGCAGTACTTC.

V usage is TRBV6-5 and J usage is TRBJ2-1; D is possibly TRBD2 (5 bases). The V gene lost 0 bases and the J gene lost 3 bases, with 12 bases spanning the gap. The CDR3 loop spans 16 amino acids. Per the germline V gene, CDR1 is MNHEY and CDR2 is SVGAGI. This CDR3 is CASSYSVGVNYNEQFF. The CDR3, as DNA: TGTGCCAGCAGTTACTCCGTCGGGGTCAACTACAATGAGCAGTTCTTC.

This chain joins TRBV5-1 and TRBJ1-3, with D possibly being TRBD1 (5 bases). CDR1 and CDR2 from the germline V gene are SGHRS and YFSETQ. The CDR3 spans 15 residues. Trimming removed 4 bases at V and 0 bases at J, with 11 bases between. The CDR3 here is CASSPTETSGNTIYF. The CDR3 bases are TGCGCCAGCAGCCCGACAGAAACCTCTGGAAACACCATATATTTT.

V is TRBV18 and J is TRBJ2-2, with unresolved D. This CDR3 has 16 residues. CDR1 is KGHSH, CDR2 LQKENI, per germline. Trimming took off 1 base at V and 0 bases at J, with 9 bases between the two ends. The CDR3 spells CASSPLISANTGELFF. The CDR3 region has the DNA TGTGCCAGCTCACCACTTATTTCAGCGAACACCGGGGAGCTGTTTTTT.

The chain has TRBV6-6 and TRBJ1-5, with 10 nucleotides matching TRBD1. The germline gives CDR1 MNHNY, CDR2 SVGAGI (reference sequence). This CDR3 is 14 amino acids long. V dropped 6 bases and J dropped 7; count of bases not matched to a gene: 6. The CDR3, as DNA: TGTGCCAGCAGCCCGGGACAGGGGCAACAGCCCCAGCATTTT. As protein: CASSPGQGQQPQHF.

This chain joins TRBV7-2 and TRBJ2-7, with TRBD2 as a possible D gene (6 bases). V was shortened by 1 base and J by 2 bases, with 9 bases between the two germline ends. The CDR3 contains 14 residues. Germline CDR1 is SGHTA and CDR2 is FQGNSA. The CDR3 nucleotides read TGTGCCAGCAGCTTAGTAGGAGGGGCCTACGAGCAGTACTTC. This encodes CASSLVGGAYEQYF.